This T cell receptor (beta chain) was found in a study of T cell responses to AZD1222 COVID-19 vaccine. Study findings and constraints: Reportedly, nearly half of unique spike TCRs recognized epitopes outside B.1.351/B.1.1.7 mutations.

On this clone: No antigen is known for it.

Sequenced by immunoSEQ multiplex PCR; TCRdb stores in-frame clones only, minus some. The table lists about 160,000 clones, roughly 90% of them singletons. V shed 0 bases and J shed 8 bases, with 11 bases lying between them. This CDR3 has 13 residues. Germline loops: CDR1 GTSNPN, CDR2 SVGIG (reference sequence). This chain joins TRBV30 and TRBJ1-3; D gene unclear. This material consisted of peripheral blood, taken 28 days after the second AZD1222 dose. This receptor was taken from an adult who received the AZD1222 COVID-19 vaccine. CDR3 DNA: TGTGCCTGGAGTGTCTCCAGCCGGGACACCATATATTTT. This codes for CAWSVSSRDTIYF.